Listed here are 26 T cell receptor beta chains from one sample, sequenced in a study of post-analysis software for immune sequencing data. Study-wide findings and caveats: Controls showed lower frequencies than patients for a few TRBV segments, and TRBV5-6, TRBV5-1 and TRBV20-1 were among these.

Built from TCR beta cDNA, the libraries had unique molecular identifiers in them. TCRdb redid the calling of the PCR reads with MiXCR, one entry per CDR3 protein. This repertoire shows around 700,000 distinct CDR3 sequences, more than 50% found once; its top ten account for 11%. These TCRs are of unknown antigen specificity. Sequences were obtained from blood. Receptors originate from a girl aged 2 to 9 with multiple sclerosis.

The chain carries TRBV20-1 and TRBJ2-3; TRBD1 or TRBD2 may be the D gene (5 bases each). CDR1 is DFQATT, CDR2 SNEGSKA, per germline (reference sequence). Trimming took 8 bases from V and 0 from J, leaving 12 bases between them. This CDR3 is built from 13 residues. CDR3 residues: CSRGGTSTDTQYF. In DNA form, the CDR3 reads TGCAGTCGTGGGGGTACAAGCACAGATACGCAGTATTTT.

This clonotype was found many times. The genes are TRBV9 and TRBJ1-2; D not resolved. Germline values: CDR1 SGDLS, CDR2 YYNGEE. The CDR3 runs 12 residues. V lost 0 bases and J lost 2, with 2 bases in between. The CDR3 bases are TGTGCCAGCAGCGTAGGGAACTATGGCTACACCTTC. Residues: CASSVGNYGYTF.

Concerning this clonotype itself: Mismatch with germline at one junction end may stem from a read error. V usage is TRBV7-7 and J usage is TRBJ2-1; D is undetermined. Germline assignment: CDR1 SSHAT and CDR2 FNYEAQ (reference sequence). The CDR3 consists of 13 residues. The CDR3 spells CASSLASHNEQFF. CDR3 nucleotide sequence: TGTGCTAGCAGCTTAGCTAGTCACAATGAGCAGTTCTTC.

Regarding this clonotype: The conserved phenylalanine or tryptophan is not found at the CDR3 terminus, so this likely reflects a read error. The gene calls are TRBV12-3 or TRBV12-4 and TRBJ2-5; 8 positions agree with TRBD2. The CDR3 runs 16 residues. The V segment lost 6 bases and the J segment 10 bases; nucleotides outside the gene matches: 19. CDR3 residues: CASSPNDGRAGGIQYV. The CDR3 DNA sequence: TGTGCCAGCAGCCCTAACGACGGGAGGGCCGGGGGCATCCAGTACGTC.

The chain's CDR3 is CASTRGRGRVSGANVLTF. CDR3 in DNA: TGTGCCAGCACCCGGGGCAGGGGGCGCGTCTCTGGGGCCAACGTCCTGACTTTC. This sequence joins TRBV27 and TRBJ2-6, with 8 bases fitting TRBD1. Per the germline V gene, CDR1 is MNHEY and CDR2 is SMNVEV (reference sequence). CDR3 size: 18 residues. V shed 7 bases, J shed 0 bases, and the junction held 11 bases outside the gene matches.

A few counts support this clonotype. V usage is TRBV3-1 and J usage is TRBJ1-1; D is perhaps TRBD1 (6 bases). The CDR3 length is 13 residues. V was trimmed by 4 bases and J by 4 bases, leaving 10 bases between them. Germline lookup yields CDR1 LGHDT and CDR2 YNNKEL (reference sequence). The DNA of the CDR3 is TGTGCCAGCAGCCCCACAGGGCTCACTGAAGCTTTCTTT. This gives the protein CASSPTGLTEAFF.

Details on this clonotype: Relative to the germline gene, one junction end is altered; a read error may explain this. The chain recombines TRBV7-9 with TRBJ2-6, with D possibly being TRBD1 (6 bases). The CDR3 runs 18 residues. CDR1 is SEHNR, CDR2 FQNEAQ, per germline (reference sequence). CDR3 loop: CVSSRGQTGFAGANVLTF. The CDR3 DNA is TGTGTCAGCAGCCGCGGACAAACAGGGTTCGCTGGGGCCAACGTCCTGACTTTC.

The rearrangement uses TRBV6-2 or TRBV6-3 and TRBJ2-5, with D tentatively TRBD2 (5 bases). V lost 5 bases to trimming and J lost 5 bases, with 15 bases between them. The CDR3 has 14 amino acids. CDR1 is MNHEY, CDR2 SVGEGT, per germline. The chain's CDR3 is CASSKVGVIETQYF. DNA of the CDR3: TGTGCCAGCAGTAAGGTGGGAGTTATCGAGACCCAGTACTTC.

V is TRBV30 and J is TRBJ2-3, with a weak D call TRBD2 (6 bases). The V end was cut by 1 base, the J end by 1 base, with 12 bases between. The CDR3 contains 15 residues. Per germline, CDR1 GTSNPN and CDR2 SVGIG (reference sequence). The CDR3 reads CAWSGPQRGTDTQYF. CDR3 DNA sequence: TGTGCCTGGAGTGGGCCCCAGCGGGGCACAGATACGCAGTATTTT.

On this clonotype: The junction departs from germline at one end; a sequencing error may be responsible. This chain connects TRBV4-1 to TRBJ2-3; the D gene could be TRBD1 or TRBD2 (5 bases each). CDR3 size: 17 residues. From germline, CDR1 is MGHRA and CDR2 YSYEKL. The DNA of the CDR3 is TGCACCAGCAGCCAAGCCCTCGGGGACCTAAGCACAGATACGCAGTATTTT. The encoded protein is CTSSQALGDLSTDTQYF.

The chain recombines TRBV3-1 with TRBJ2-1; 7 bases agree with TRBD1. V shed 1 base, J shed 4 bases, and the junction held 13 bases outside the gene matches. Germline CDR1 reads LGHDT; CDR2 reads YNNKEL (reference sequence). The CDR3 loop spans 18 amino acids. The CDR3 coding sequence is TGTGCCAGCAGCCAAGGGACAACAGGGGTGGGCATTTACAATGAGCAGTTCTTC. This encodes CASSQGTTGVGIYNEQFF.

This clonotype has more than one count but fewer than ten. This chain uses TRBV18 with TRBJ2-1, with D hard to call. Germline-derived CDR1 and CDR2 are KGHSH and LQKENI. The CDR3 contains 14 residues. Trimming stripped 1 base from V and 6 bases from J, with 10 bases between. The CDR3: CASSPQEGCNEQFF. The CDR3 region has the DNA TGTGCCAGCTCACCACAAGAAGGTTGCAATGAGCAGTTCTTC.

This clonotype was counted a single time. The chain is built from TRBV20-1 and TRBJ2-4; perhaps TRBD1 as D (5 bases). Matching the DNA end better, TRBJ2-7 makes the J call doubtful. Germline CDR1 DFQATT, CDR2 SNEGSKA (reference sequence). There are 14 residues in the CDR3. CDR3 DNA sequence: TGCAGTGCTGGGTTAATCGCAGGGTTCTACGAGCAGTACTTC. This translates into CSAGLIAGFYEQYF.

This clonotype appeared a few times. V usage is TRBV5-1 and J usage is TRBJ1-2, with 7 bases aligning to TRBD1. The CDR3 contains 15 residues. Unmatched junction bases numbered 8, after V lost 0 bases and J lost 6 bases. Germline assignment: CDR1 SGHRS and CDR2 YFSETQ. The CDR3 DNA reads TGCGCCAGCAGCTTGGACGTAGGGGGCTGGGATGGCTACACCTTC. Amino acids: CASSLDVGGWDGYTF.

The chain carries TRBV7-9 and TRBJ2-3; D is uncertain. From germline, CDR1 is SEHNR and CDR2 FQNEAQ (reference sequence). CDR3 size: 14 residues. V was pared by 5 bases and J by 2 bases, with 11 bases between. Written as DNA, the CDR3 is TGTGCCAGCAGCCCCACCGGTCCCACAGATACGCAGTATTTT. Translation: CASSPTGPTDTQYF. Full variable domain (rest looked up from reference TRBV7-9 and TRBJ2-3): DTGVSQNPRHKITKRGQNVTFRCDPISEHNRLYWYRQTLGQGPEFLTYFQNEAQLEKSRLLSDRFSAERPKGSFSTLEIQRTEQGDSAMYLCASSPTGPTDTQYFGPGTRLTVL.

The V and J genes are TRBV6-5 and TRBJ1-2, with D possibly being TRBD1 (5 bases). V lost 9 bases to trimming and J lost 2 bases, with 16 bases between them. The CDR3 sequence is 14 residues long. Germline CDR1 MNHEY, CDR2 SVGAGI. The CDR3: CASRSTGQNYGYTF. As DNA, the CDR3 is TGTGCCAGTCGTTCTACAGGACAAAACTATGGCTACACCTTC.

The chain employs TRBV24-1 and TRBJ2-3; 8 bases are a match to TRBD1. The CDR3 covers 14 residues. J gave up 4 bases and V 5 bases, and 4 bases lay outside the gene matches. Germline V lookup: CDR1 KGHDR, CDR2 SFDVKD. CDR3 amino acids: CATSGTGSADTQYF. The CDR3 nucleotides are TGTGCCACCAGTGGGACAGGGTCGGCAGATACGCAGTATTTT.

This clonotype was counted only a few times. This chain connects TRBV29-1 to TRBJ2-1, with a weak D call TRBD2 (6 bases). Germline V CDR1 and CDR2: SQVTM, ANQGSEA. This CDR3 spans 14 amino acids. V lost 5 bases, J lost 7 bases, and 18 bases lay in between. CDR3 residues: CSVPAGLASNEQFF. The CDR3, as DNA: TGCAGCGTTCCCGCGGGACTTGCTTCTAATGAGCAGTTCTTC.

The chain couples TRBV20-1 to TRBJ2-1, with D possibly TRBD2 on 6 matching bases. Looked up from germline, CDR1 is DFQATT and CDR2 is SNEGSKA (reference sequence). CDR3 length: 15 amino acids. The V end was cut by 6 bases, the J end by 1 base, with 16 bases between. The CDR3, as DNA: TGCAGTGCGCCATGGGGCGGGAATTCCTACAATGAGCAGTTCTTC. Translated, it gives CSAPWGGNSYNEQFF.

J is TRBJ2-1 and V is TRBV20-1; 10 bases agree with TRBD2. V was pared by 2 bases and J by 6 bases, with 10 bases of the junction left unmatched. The CDR3 contains 16 residues. The germline gives CDR1 DFQATT, CDR2 SNEGSKA (reference sequence). This CDR3 is CSARRPGTSGTNEQFF. DNA of the CDR3: TGCAGTGCTAGACGCCCGGGCACTAGCGGGACCAATGAGCAGTTCTTC.

This clonotype was found a few times. The genes are TRBV29-1 and TRBJ2-5; TRBD1 is a possible D gene (6 bases). Trimming cost V 0 bases and J 2 bases, with 13 bases left between them. Germline values: CDR1 SQVTM, CDR2 ANQGSEA. This CDR3 region has 15 residues. The CDR3 region has the DNA TGCAGCGTTGAAGAAGGAGGTCAGGGGCAAGAGACCCAGTACTTC. This sequence encodes CSVEEGGQGQETQYF.

This clonotype came up a few times. The chain uses TRBV20-1 and TRBJ1-1; D may be TRBD1 (6 bases). CDR1 and CDR2 (germline): DFQATT, SNEGSKA (reference sequence). V was shortened by 6 bases and J by 6 bases, with 17 bases between the two germline ends. This CDR3 contains 13 residues. CDR3: CSAETGSIAEAFF. CDR3 in DNA: TGCAGTGCCGAAACAGGGTCTATCGCTGAAGCTTTCTTT.

Only a few counts were recorded for this clonotype. The chain carries TRBV29-1 and TRBJ1-1; D gene ambiguous. V was shortened by 3 bases and J by 0 bases, with 8 bases between the two germline ends. The germline gives CDR1 SQVTM, CDR2 ANQGSEA. CDR3 length: 13 residues. CDR3 in DNA: TGCAGCGTTGAGTTGACGGTGAACACTGAAGCTTTCTTT. Encoded protein: CSVELTVNTEAFF.

The V and J genes are TRBV7-2 and TRBJ2-3; perhaps D is TRBD1 or TRBD2 (6 bases each). The V gene's germline CDR1 is SGHTA and CDR2 FQGNSA. The ends were cut back, 1 base at V and 1 base at J, with 12 bases in the middle. The CDR3 length is 16 residues. DNA for the CDR3: TGTGCCAGCAGCTTAGGGAGGGGGGTGCGCACAGATACGCAGTATTTT. Its translation is CASSLGRGVRTDTQYF.

The chain combines TRBV6-6 with TRBJ2-5; D tentatively fits TRBD1 or TRBD2 (6 bases each). CDR1 is MNHNY and CDR2 is SVGAGI in the germline V gene (reference sequence). V was trimmed by 2 bases and J by 5 bases, leaving 18 bases between them. This CDR3 is built from 16 residues. This CDR3 reads CASSYGGPSQLETQYF. The CDR3 DNA is TGTGCCAGCAGTTACGGGGGGCCCTCCCAACTGGAGACCCAGTACTTC.

In this sample, this clonotype turned up a few times. The chain recombines TRBV5-6 with TRBJ2-3; D is perhaps TRBD2 (6 bases). The V and J ends lost 4 bases and 1 base respectively, with 16 bases between them. The germline gives CDR1 SGHDT, CDR2 YYEEEE. The CDR3 totals 16 residues. The CDR3 DNA reads TGTGCCAGCAGCCTAAGACTAGGTATGGGCACAGATACGCAGTATTTT. Translating gives CASSLRLGMGTDTQYF.